This T cell receptor beta chain was sequenced in a study of chemoradiotherapy in HPV16-positive cancers. Clones were read by immunoSEQ multiplex PCR, and TCRdb kept only the in-frame ones, dropping some. This table holds roughly 5,700 clones, 84% found once. This CDR3 is built from 13 residues. V was cut by 4 bases and J by 4 bases, with 10 bases left in between. Germline V gene sequence: CDR1 SNHLY, CDR2 FYNNEI. This sequence originates from a human donor with HPV-associated anogenital cancer. Sequences were derived from tumor tissue, sampled from a patient who underwent chemoradiotherapy. The chain is built from TRBV2 and TRBJ1-2; possibly TRBD1 for D (6 bases). CDR3 loop: CASSVQQGYGYTF. In DNA form, the CDR3 reads TGTGCCAGCAGTGTTCAACAGGGCTATGGCTACACCTTC.